Listed here are 24 T cell receptor beta chains from one sample, sequenced in a study of CD8+ T cells in alopecia areata. RNA extraction and reverse transcription yielded cDNA as sequencing template. Repertoires were generated with immunoSEQ multiplex PCR, while TCRdb's copy carries only in-frame clones and drops some. The sample has 120,000 to 150,000 clones, less than 75% seen once; the top ten hold about 38%. Sequenced sample: CD8+ T cells sorted from blood. The source is a human donor in good health.

This clone has only a few counts. The chain carries TRBV11-2 and TRBJ2-5; D is tentatively TRBD1 or TRBD2 (5 bases each). CDR1 and CDR2 (germline): SGHAT, FQNNGV. The V end was cut by 4 bases, the J end by 7 bases, with 16 bases between. The length of the CDR3 is 14 residues. For the CDR3, the DNA is TGTGCCAGCAGCTGGATAGGGACGGAACCGACCCAGTACTTC. As protein: CASSWIGTEPTQYF.

This clone was recorded once. The rearrangement joins TRBV7-9 to TRBJ2-7; tentatively, D is TRBD1 (5 bases). This CDR3 has 14 amino acids. Trimming took off 5 bases at V and 2 bases at J, with 13 bases between the two ends. The V gene's germline CDR1 is SEHNR and CDR2 FQNEAQ (reference sequence). As DNA, the CDR3 is TGTGCCAGCAGCCTCAGGGCGAAACCCTACGAGCAGTACTTC. It yields the protein CASSLRAKPYEQYF.

J is TRBJ2-7 and V is TRBV27; perhaps TRBD2 as D (6 bases). The CDR3 covers 14 residues. From germline, CDR1 is MNHEY and CDR2 SMNVEV (reference sequence). The germline V and J ends were trimmed by 3 bases and 4 bases, with 13 bases remaining between them. The CDR3 loop is CASSFGGRVYEQYF. For the CDR3, the DNA is TGTGCCAGCAGTTTCGGGGGAAGGGTTTACGAGCAGTACTTC.

J is TRBJ1-2 and V is TRBV27, with a weak D call TRBD1 (5 bases). The germline V gene has CDR1 MNHEY and CDR2 SMNVEV (reference sequence). V lost 6 bases, J lost 7 bases, and 9 bases lay in between. The CDR3 sequence is 11 residues long. The CDR3 loop reads CASSSGAGYTF. The CDR3, as DNA: TGTGCCAGCAGCTCCGGGGCTGGCTACACCTTC.

V is TRBV9 and J is TRBJ1-1, with D hard to call. The CDR3 is 14 amino acids. Germline CDR1 reads SGDLS; CDR2 reads YYNGEE. V lost 0 bases, J lost 1 base, and 7 bases lay in between. The CDR3 bases are TGTGCCAGCAGCGTAGACCGGGCGAACACTGAAGCTTTCTTT. Protein sequence: CASSVDRANTEAFF.

This clone was detected only a few times. The gene calls are TRBV30 and TRBJ2-3; D ambiguous. CDR1 and CDR2 from the germline V gene are GTSNPN and SVGIG (reference sequence). This CDR3 has 12 amino acids. Deletions cut 3 bases from V and 6 bases from J, with 10 bases between. CDR3 sequence: CAWRIVVDTQYF. CDR3 coding DNA: TGTGCCTGGAGAATAGTAGTGGATACGCAGTATTTT.

Points on this clone: Other DNA sequences in the sample encode the same CDR3. The chain employs TRBV6-6 and TRBJ2-7, with D tentatively TRBD1 (5 bases). With 8 bases removed from V and 0 bases from J, the gap between germline ends came to 8 bases. CDR3 length: 12 residues. Germline V gene data show CDR1 as MNHNY and CDR2 as SVGAGI (reference sequence). The CDR3 nucleotides read TGTGCCAGCTCCAGGGACTCCTACGAGCAGTACTTC. Encoded protein: CASSRDSYEQYF.

The genes are TRBV7-9 and TRBJ2-1, with no clear D. Trimming left V 6 bases short and J 7 bases short, with 19 bases between. The germline gives CDR1 SEHNR, CDR2 FQNEAQ (reference sequence). The CDR3 has 15 amino acids. CDR3 amino acids: CASRSGDASTNEQFF. CDR3 DNA: TGTGCCAGCAGGTCGGGTGACGCCTCAACAAATGAGCAGTTCTTC.

The rearrangement joins TRBV27 to TRBJ2-2; a possible D gene is TRBD1 (5 bases). The CDR3 is made up of 16 amino acids. Germline V gene data show CDR1 as MNHEY and CDR2 as SMNVEV (reference sequence). V was cut by 2 bases and J by 6 bases, with 16 bases left in between. CDR3 nucleotides: TGTGCCAGCAGTTTAATCCCCGGCACAGGCGCCGGGGAGCTGTTTTTT. Its translation is CASSLIPGTGAGELFF.

The J gene is TRBJ2-3, the V gene TRBV2, with 10 bases that match TRBD2. The germline gives CDR1 SNHLY, CDR2 FYNNEI. The CDR3 is 15 amino acids. J gave up 6 bases and V 5 bases, and 8 bases lay outside the gene matches. The CDR3 is CASSPRAGGWDTQYF. The CDR3 DNA follows: TGTGCCAGCAGTCCCCGAGCGGGAGGGTGGGATACGCAGTATTTT.

This clone was recorded once. The chain employs TRBV7-9 and TRBJ2-1; TRBD2 is a possible D gene (6 bases). Trimming stripped 7 bases from V and 10 bases from J, with 20 bases between. The length of the CDR3 is 14 residues. Germline CDR1 is SEHNR and CDR2 is FQNEAQ (reference sequence). The DNA for the CDR3 is TGTGCCAGCACCCAATCAGGAGGGTATCAAGAGCAGTTCTTC. It translates to CASTQSGGYQEQFF.

The chain couples TRBV28 to TRBJ2-7, with 8 bases aligning to TRBD1. From germline, CDR1 is MDHEN and CDR2 SYDVKM. Germline trimming cut 8 bases from V and 1 base from J; bases unmatched to any gene: 4. This CDR3 is built from 13 residues. The CDR3 protein is CASSDRVSYEQYF. The CDR3 DNA follows: TGTGCCAGCTCGGACAGGGTATCCTACGAGCAGTACTTC. Looking up the rest from reference TRBV28 and TRBJ2-7 gives the full variable domain: DVKVTQSSRYLVKRTGEKVFLECVQDMDHENMFWYRQDPGLGLRLIYFSYDVKMKEKGDIPEGYSVSREKKERFSLILESASTNQTSMYLCASSDRVSYEQYFGPGTRLTVT.

The chain uses TRBV29-1 and TRBJ2-7, with D perhaps matching TRBD1 (6 bases). The CDR3 is 13 amino acids. The germline gives CDR1 SQVTM, CDR2 ANQGSEA. The V and J ends lost 3 bases and 7 bases respectively, with 16 bases between them. The CDR3 coding sequence is TGCAGCGTTGACGGCACAGGGACGGGGGAGCAGTACTTC. This translates into CSVDGTGTGEQYF.

This chain links TRBV29-1 with TRBJ2-1; the D is unclear. The CDR3 is made up of 14 amino acids. CDR1 is SQVTM, CDR2 ANQGSEA, per germline. V lost 2 bases and J 10 bases, leaving 18 bases between the germline ends. CDR3 DNA: TGCAGCGTTGAATCCCGCGCTAAGACCGTGGAGCAGTTCTTC. It translates to CSVESRAKTVEQFF.

V gene TRBV4-1 combines with J gene TRBJ2-3; D unresolved. Germline CDR1 is MGHRA and CDR2 is YSYEKL. V lost 2 bases and J lost 2, with 8 bases in between. The CDR3 contains 14 residues. The CDR3 region is CASSQILDTDTQYF. The CDR3 nucleotides read TGCGCCAGCAGCCAAATTCTTGACACAGATACGCAGTATTTT.

The chain couples TRBV7-8 to TRBJ2-4; D is perhaps TRBD2 (6 bases). V shed 2 bases and J shed 4 bases, with 12 bases lying between them. The CDR3 is 15 amino acids. In germline, CDR1 is SGHVS, CDR2 FQNEAQ. The CDR3 nucleotides are TGTGCCAGCAGCTTATTGGGAGGTCAAAAAAACATTCAGTACTTC. It codes for CASSLLGGQKNIQYF. The full variable domain, in which reference TRBV7-8 and TRBJ2-4 provide the parts outside the CDR3, is GAGVSQSPRYKVAKRGQDVALRCDPISGHVSLFWYQQALGQGPEFLTYFQNEAQLDKSGLPSDRFFAERPEGSVSTLKIQRTQQEDSAVYLCASSLLGGQKNIQYFGAGTRLSVL.

The V and J genes are TRBV6-5 and TRBJ2-7; 16 nucleotides line up with TRBD2. Germline CDR1 and CDR2: MNHEY and SVGAGI. The CDR3 contains 16 residues. With 4 bases clipped from V and 1 base from J, the junction kept 1 base outside the gene matches. The CDR3 protein is CASSSGLAGGSYEQYF. Here the CDR3 DNA reads TGTGCCAGCAGTTCGGGACTAGCGGGAGGGTCCTACGAGCAGTACTTC.

This sequence joins TRBV19 and TRBJ2-3, with unresolved D. Germline V lookup: CDR1 LNHDA, CDR2 SQIVND (reference sequence). V gave up 4 bases and J gave up 6 bases, with 14 bases separating them. The CDR3 extends over 14 amino acids. The CDR3, as DNA: TGTGCCAGTAGTACCTTAATGGGGTACGATACGCAGTATTTT. It yields the protein CASSTLMGYDTQYF.

The rearrangement joins TRBV5-1 to TRBJ2-7; a possible D gene is TRBD2 (6 bases). The germline V gene has CDR1 SGHRS and CDR2 YFSETQ. The CDR3 covers 18 residues. V lost 4 bases to trimming and J lost 0 bases, with 23 bases between them. DNA for the CDR3: TGCGCCAGCAGCCCGGGGGTGTTTGACGACCCTTCCTCCTACGAGCAGTACTTC. Protein: CASSPGVFDDPSSYEQYF.

This clone was found many times. This chain connects TRBV7-9 to TRBJ2-7; 8 bases are shared with TRBD1. Looked up from germline, CDR1 is SEHNR and CDR2 is FQNEAQ (reference sequence). With 4 bases clipped from V and 5 bases from J, the junction kept 10 bases outside the gene matches. The CDR3 has 15 residues. CDR3 loop: CASSSEGTGRHEQYF. The CDR3 coding sequence is TGTGCCAGCAGCTCCGAGGGGACAGGACGGCACGAGCAGTACTTC.

The rearrangement joins TRBV9 to TRBJ2-5; 12 bases line up with TRBD2. J was trimmed by 0 bases and V by 4 bases; bases with no gene match: 4. The CDR3 extends over 16 amino acids. CDR1 SGDLS and CDR2 YYNGEE come from the germline V gene. The CDR3 is CASSPWTSGNQETQYF. CDR3 nucleotides: TGTGCCAGCAGCCCCTGGACTAGCGGGAACCAAGAGACCCAGTACTTC.

The V and J genes are TRBV19 and TRBJ1-1, with D possibly being TRBD1 (6 bases). The length of the CDR3 is 14 residues. Trimming took 3 bases from V and 4 from J, leaving 12 bases between them. Germline V gene data show CDR1 as LNHDA and CDR2 as SQIVND (reference sequence). The DNA of the CDR3 is TGTGCCAGTAGTATCACGGGGGCTGTCACTGAAGCTTTCTTT. Residues: CASSITGAVTEAFF.

This chain connects TRBV29-1 to TRBJ2-1; 10 bases map to TRBD1. Trimming cost V 6 bases and J 5 bases; bases outside gene matches: 7. Germline-derived CDR1 and CDR2 are SQVTM and ANQGSEA. CDR3 length: 14 residues. This CDR3 is CSVLPGQGNNEQFF. CDR3 DNA sequence: TGCAGCGTACTACCGGGACAGGGGAACAATGAGCAGTTCTTC.

V and J are TRBV29-1 and TRBJ2-3; 9 bases agree with TRBD2. CDR3 length: 10 residues. Germline CDR1 SQVTM, CDR2 ANQGSEA. V dropped 3 bases and J dropped 14; count of bases not matched to a gene: 3. In nucleotides, the CDR3 is TGCAGCGTTGATAGCGGGAGATTGTATTTT. It specifies CSVDSGRLYF.